Listed below are T cell receptor beta chains from one sample, sequenced in a study of T cell responses to AZD1222 COVID-19 vaccine. Profiled with immunoSEQ multiplex PCR; TCRdb holds only in-frame clones, not every one. The repertoire holds about 120,000 clones, with about nine tenths as singletons. This sample comprised peripheral blood, obtained 28 days after the second AZD1222 dose. The source is an adult who received the AZD1222 COVID-19 vaccine. CDR3s include the opening cysteine and the closing phenylalanine or tryptophan. D genes are given only for firm matches. Not all rows give a size; the values are once, few, many and, for expanded clones, a class.

few,TRBV18,TRBJ2-1,.,CASSSLRDLLYSYNEQFF,TGTGCCAGCTCATCCCTAAGGGACCTTTTATACTCCTACAATGAGCAGTTCTTC
many,TRBV7-9,TRBJ1-5,.,CASSLGGYSNQPQHF,TGTGCCAGCAGCTTAGGGGGATATAGCAATCAGCCCCAGCATTTT
.,TRBV15,TRBJ2-1,.,CATSRGGGALYEQFF,TGTGCCACCAGCAGAGGAGGGGGGGCCTTGTATGAGCAGTTCTTC
.,TRBV7-7,TRBJ2-3,.,CASSLASTDTQYF,TGTGCCAGCAGCTTAGCTAGCACAGATACGCAGTATTTT
.,TRBV28,TRBJ1-5,TRBD1,CASSRPGTGEQPQHF,TGTGCCAGCAGCCGGCCCGGGACAGGGGAACAGCCCCAGCATTTT
.,TRBV19,TRBJ1-4,.,CASSAVRATNEKLFF,TGTGCCAGTAGCGCCGTCCGTGCAACTAATGAAAAACTGTTTTTT
.,TRBV3-1/TRBV3-2,TRBJ2-5,.,CASSQVTAQETQYF,TGTGCCAGCAGCCAAGTTACAGCCCAAGAGACCCAGTACTTC
.,TRBV19,TRBJ1-5,TRBD1,CASRNRGSNQPQHF,TGTGCCAGTAGGAACAGGGGGAGCAATCAGCCCCAGCATTTT
.,TRBV3-1/TRBV3-2,TRBJ1-4,.,CASSPGQSRVKLFF,TGTGCCAGCAGCCCCGGACAGAGTCGTGTAAAACTGTTTTTT
.,TRBV27,TRBJ1-5,.,CASKLTAYSNQPQHF,TGTGCCAGCAAGTTGACAGCATATAGCAATCAGCCCCAGCATTTT
.,TRBV6-4,TRBJ2-2,TRBD2,CASSENSLAGALNTGELFF,TGTGCCAGCAGTGAAAATTCGCTAGCGGGGGCCCTGAACACCGGGGAGCTGTTTTTT
.,TRBV4-2,TRBJ2-2,TRBD2,CASSQEEPGASGTGELFF,TGTGCCAGCAGCCAAGAAGAACCTGGGGCTAGCGGGACCGGGGAGCTGTTTTTT
once,TRBV6-5,TRBJ1-2,.,CASSYGWARVGGYTF,TGTGCCAGCAGTTACGGTTGGGCTAGGGTGGGAGGCTACACCTTC
.,TRBV27,TRBJ2-7,.,CASGHYEQYF,TGTGCCAGCGGACACTACGAGCAGTACTTC
.,TRBV6-5,TRBJ2-7,.,CASSYSGYGTYEQYF,TGTGCCAGCAGTTACTCGGGCTACGGTACCTACGAGCAGTACTTC
.,TRBV5-4,TRBJ2-7,TRBD1,CASSPRTGNSFYEQYF,TGTGCCAGCAGCCCACGGACAGGGAATAGCTTCTACGAGCAGTACTTC
.,TRBV11-2,TRBJ2-7,TRBD2,CASSREVNSYEQYF,TGTGCCAGCAGCCGGGAGGTGAACTCCTACGAGCAGTACTTC
.,TRBV7-2,TRBJ2-3,TRBD2,CASSSTLLAGVTDTQYF,TGTGCCAGCAGCTCTACTTTACTAGCGGGGGTCACAGATACGCAGTATTTT
once,TRBV16,TRBJ1-2,.,CASSQSGSYGYGYTF,TGTGCCAGCAGCCAATCGGGGAGTTATGGGTATGGCTACACCTTC
.,TRBV7-2,TRBJ1-1,TRBD1,CASSLGGRGTTEAFF,TGTGCCAGCAGCTTAGGTGGCAGGGGGACCACTGAAGCTTTCTTT
.,TRBV19,TRBJ2-6,TRBD1,CASSTDPGQGAPGANVLTF,TGTGCCAGTAGTACGGATCCGGGACAGGGGGCGCCTGGGGCCAACGTCCTGACTTTC
.,TRBV6-1,TRBJ2-3,TRBD1,CASSDRGHKDTQYF,TGTGCCAGCAGTGACAGGGGGCATAAAGATACGCAGTATTTT
.,TRBV9,TRBJ1-3,.,CASSVMDSGNTIYF,TGTGCCAGCAGCGTAATGGACTCTGGAAACACCATATATTTT
.,TRBV7-9,TRBJ1-2,.,CASSPTASNYGYTF,TGTGCCAGCAGCCCGACAGCCTCTAACTATGGCTACACCTTC
.,TRBV3-1/TRBV3-2,TRBJ2-2,.,CASSQLNTGELFF,TGTGCCAGCAGCCAACTTAACACCGGGGAGCTGTTTTTT
.,TRBV6-1,TRBJ2-2,.,CASSDSRLGTGELFF,TGTGCCAGCAGTGATTCCCGGTTGGGCACCGGGGAGCTGTTTTTT
.,TRBV19,TRBJ1-1,.,CASRDRKGPNTEAFF,TGTGCCAGTAGAGACAGAAAGGGACCGAACACTGAAGCTTTCTTT
.,TRBV28,TRBJ2-1,TRBD2,CASAGTIYNEQFF,TGTGCCAGCGCCGGGACTATTTACAATGAGCAGTTCTTC
.,TRBV5-6,TRBJ1-2,TRBD1,CASSDDRGIYGYTF,TGTGCCAGCAGCGATGACAGGGGGATCTATGGCTACACCTTC
.,TRBV7-9,TRBJ1-2,.,CASSLTNLGMTEDGYTF,TGTGCCAGCAGCTTGACGAACCTTGGGATGACAGAAGATGGCTACACCTTC
.,TRBV7-8,TRBJ1-5,.,CASSYISQPQHF,TGTGCCAGCAGCTATATAAGCCAGCCCCAGCATTTT
once,TRBV28,TRBJ2-2,.,CASSFFHFANTGELFF,TGTGCCAGCAGTTTTTTCCATTTCGCGAACACCGGGGAGCTGTTTTTT
.,TRBV5-6,TRBJ1-5,.,CASSLRRGRNQPQHF,TGTGCCAGCAGCTTGCGAAGGGGAAGGAATCAGCCCCAGCATTTT
once,TRBV10-2,TRBJ2-1,TRBD2,CASSEERGGYNEQFF,TGCGCCAGCAGTGAAGAGCGGGGGGGCTACAATGAGCAGTTCTTC
.,TRBV7-3,TRBJ2-3,TRBD2,CASSHRPISGVSTDTQYF,TGTGCCAGCAGCCACCGTCCTATTAGCGGGGTTAGCACAGATACGCAGTATTTT
.,TRBV2,TRBJ1-1,.,CASRETRAFF,TGTGCCAGCAGGGAGACAAGGGCTTTCTTT
.,TRBV6-2/TRBV6-3,TRBJ2-4,.,CASSQNYIQYF,TGTGCCAGCAGTCAGAACTACATTCAGTACTTC
.,TRBV6-4,TRBJ1-2,TRBD1,CARPGARGHVGYTF,TGTGCCAGGCCTGGAGCCAGGGGGCATGTTGGCTACACCTTC
.,TRBV5-4,TRBJ2-5,.,CASSRLGRQASVDQYF,TGTGCCAGCAGCCGTCTTGGGCGGCAGGCCTCGGTAGACCAGTACTTC
.,TRBV15,TRBJ2-4,.,CATSRGRESIQYF,TGTGCCACCAGCAGAGGGAGGGAATCCATTCAGTACTTC
once,TRBV30,TRBJ2-2,.,CAWKGQGITGELFF,TGTGCCTGGAAAGGGCAGGGAATCACCGGGGAGCTGTTTTTT
.,TRBV18,TRBJ1-1,.,CASSPGGGPTTEAFF,TGTGCCAGCTCACCGGGGGGGGGCCCGACCACTGAAGCTTTCTTT
few,TRBV24-1,TRBJ2-2,.,CATSDFWLGNTGELFF,TGTGCCACCAGTGATTTTTGGCTCGGGAACACCGGGGAGCTGTTTTTT
.,TRBV4-1,TRBJ1-6,.,CASSQDRDGPSPLHF,TGCGCCAGCAGCCAAGATAGGGACGGACCTTCACCCCTCCACTTT
.,TRBV14,TRBJ1-3,.,CASSRQALNTIYF,TGTGCCAGCAGCCGACAGGCCCTAAACACCATATATTTT
.,TRBV30,TRBJ2-4,.,CAWSVSGLAKNIQYF,TGTGCCTGGAGTGTATCAGGACTAGCCAAAAACATTCAGTACTTC
.,TRBV2,TRBJ1-1,.,CASSEWAEAFF,TGTGCCAGCAGTGAGTGGGCTGAAGCTTTCTTT
once,TRBV28,TRBJ1-5,TRBD1,CASSFYSGTGAQPQHF,TGTGCCAGCAGTTTCTATTCCGGGACAGGGGCCCAGCCCCAGCATTTT
few,TRBV6-5,TRBJ2-7,.,CATSGDNSESEQYF,TGTGCCACCTCTGGGGACAATTCCGAGAGCGAGCAGTACTTC
.,TRBV18,TRBJ2-1,TRBD2,CASSPASGENNEQFF,TGTGCCAGCTCACCAGCTAGCGGGGAAAACAATGAGCAGTTCTTC
.,TRBV19,TRBJ2-1,.,CASSKLSGPDNEQFF,TGTGCCAGTAGTAAGTTGTCCGGGCCCGACAATGAGCAGTTCTTC
.,TRBV19,TRBJ2-5,.,CASSMHPGETQYF,TGTGCCAGTAGCATGCATCCTGGAGAGACCCAGTACTTC
.,TRBV11-3,TRBJ2-1,.,CASSLGQDNEQFF,TGTGCCAGCAGCTTAGGACAGGACAATGAGCAGTTCTTC
.,TRBV5-1,TRBJ2-5,.,CASSLASGETQYF,TGCGCCAGCAGCTTGGCGTCAGGAGAGACCCAGTACTTC
.,TRBV29-1,TRBJ1-3,.,CSVLVAGNTIYF,TGCAGCGTTCTTGTGGCTGGAAACACCATATATTTT